This T cell receptor beta chain was retrieved from a study of shared clonotypes between healthy human individuals. The data were produced by immunoSEQ multiplex PCR, yet TCRdb's version contains in-frame clones alone and is incomplete. The sample holds millions of clones; roughly 95% are singletons and the top ten take around 0.13%. Germline loops: CDR1 SGDLS, CDR2 YYNGEE. Trimming removed 1 base from V and 2 bases from J; junction bases left unmatched: 4. This CDR3 is built from 15 residues. Within Nashville, Tennessee resided all donors, each a Caucasian adult. The source of this sequence is a man aged 18 to 29 in good health. V gene TRBV9 combines with J gene TRBJ2-7; TRBD2 matches 9 bases. Sequences were obtained from naive CD4+ T cells sorted from blood. As to subset: CD45RA+ positively selected. CDR3 protein: CASSVNGLAPYEQYF. CDR3 coding DNA: TGTGCCAGCAGCGTAAACGGACTAGCGCCCTACGAGCAGTACTTC.